This TCR beta chain was observed in a study of T cells in Graves' hyperthyroidism and ophthalmopathy. TCR beta CDR3 sequences were amplified from RNA transcripts. HTBI primers were employed in a first-round RT-PCR of the TCR CDR3. TCRdb re-analysed the multiplex PCR reads in MiXCR, keeping a single row per CDR3 protein. The sample has about 520,000 distinct CDR3 sequences, approximately 25% seen once. With regard to this clonotype: Its antigen is still unknown.

Study results and limitations: Within blood appeared most thyroid clonotypes that had expanded above 0.001. A model of 13 V-J pairs discriminated ophthalmopathy from stable hyperthyroidism.

V lost 2 bases, J lost 7 bases, and 9 bases stayed unmatched. The CDR3 runs 16 residues. Sequencing input: blood. The chain employs TRBV12-3 or TRBV12-4 and TRBJ2-7; TRBD2 matches 12 bases. The TCR sequence derives from a woman in her twenties or thirties with Graves' ophthalmopathy. The CDR3 sequence is CASSLLGLAGGHEQYF. For the CDR3, the DNA is TGTGCCAGCAGTTTATTGGGTCTAGCGGGAGGGCATGAGCAGTACTTC.